The entry below gives a single T cell receptor beta chain sequence along with its context. The data were taken from a study of shared clonotypes between healthy human individuals. Genomic DNA of each subset was evenly split across several immunoSEQ plates. Profiled with immunoSEQ multiplex PCR; TCRdb holds only in-frame clones, not every one. The sample has over 950,000 clones, approximately 80% seen once. Germline CDR1 reads SGHRS; CDR2 reads YFSETQ. V was pared by 1 base and J by 6 bases, with 5 bases of the junction left unmatched. The CDR3 is 14 amino acids. This receptor was taken from a man younger than 30 in good health. Some clones in this sample may be carry-over from other donors' samples. Sequenced material: memory CD4+ T cells from PBMCs. Subset meaning: CD45RA-negative fraction. The V and J genes are TRBV5-1 and TRBJ2-7, with TRBD2 matching over 9 bases. The CDR3 here is CASSLISGSSEQYF. CDR3 nucleotide sequence: TGCGCCAGCAGCTTGATTAGCGGGAGCTCCGAGCAGTACTTC.